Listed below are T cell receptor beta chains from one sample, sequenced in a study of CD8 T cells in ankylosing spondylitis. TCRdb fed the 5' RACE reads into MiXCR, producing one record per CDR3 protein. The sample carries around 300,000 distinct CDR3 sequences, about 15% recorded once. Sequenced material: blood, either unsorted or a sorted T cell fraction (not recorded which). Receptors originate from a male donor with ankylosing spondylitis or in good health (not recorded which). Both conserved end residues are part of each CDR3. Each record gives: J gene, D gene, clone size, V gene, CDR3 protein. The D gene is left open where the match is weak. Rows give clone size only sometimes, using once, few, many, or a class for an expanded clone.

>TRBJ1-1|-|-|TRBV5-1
CASSLKALAENTEAFF
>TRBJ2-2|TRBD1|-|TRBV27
CASRAGGNGELFF
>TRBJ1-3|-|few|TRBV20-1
CSARPPDSLNTIYF
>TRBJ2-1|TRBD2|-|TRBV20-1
CSARDRTSGNNEQFF
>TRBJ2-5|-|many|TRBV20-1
CSASFMGGGETQYF
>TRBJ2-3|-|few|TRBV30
CAWSKPRRRGDTQYF
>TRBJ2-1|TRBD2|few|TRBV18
CASSIGLAGGNEQFF
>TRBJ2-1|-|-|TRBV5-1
CASSLRGDTYNEQFF
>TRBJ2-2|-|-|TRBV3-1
CASSQDGRGTGELFF
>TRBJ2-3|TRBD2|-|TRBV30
CAWSSPGLAVTQYF
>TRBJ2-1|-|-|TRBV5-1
CASSSGGREYGNEQFF
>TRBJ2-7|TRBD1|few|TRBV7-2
CASSSRQGVDEQYF
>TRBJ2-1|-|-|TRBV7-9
CASSRKNEQFF
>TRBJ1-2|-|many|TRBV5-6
CASSPPPGYGYTF
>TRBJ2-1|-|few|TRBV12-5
CASGLVRGRADEQFF
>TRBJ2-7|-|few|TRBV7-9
CASSFLADQGEQYF
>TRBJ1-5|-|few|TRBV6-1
CASSSRGRGNQPQHF
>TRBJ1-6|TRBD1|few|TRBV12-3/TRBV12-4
CASRLTGGHSPLHF
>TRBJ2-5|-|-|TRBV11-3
CASSLAGTDPRETQYF
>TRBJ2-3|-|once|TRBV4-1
CASSQGLDADTQYF
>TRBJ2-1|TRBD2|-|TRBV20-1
CSATSPSAGYNEQFF
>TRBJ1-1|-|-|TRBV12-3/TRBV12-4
CASTTHSNTEAFF
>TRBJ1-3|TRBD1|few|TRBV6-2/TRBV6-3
CASTSTGSGNTIYF
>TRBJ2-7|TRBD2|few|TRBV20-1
CSAREAGALGEQYF
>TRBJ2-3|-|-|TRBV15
CATRLGILTDTQYF
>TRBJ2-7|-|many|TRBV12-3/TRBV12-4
CASSFQGPYEQYF
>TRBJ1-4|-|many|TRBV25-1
CASKGTVNEKLFF
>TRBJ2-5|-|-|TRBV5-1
CASSPRDLQETQYF
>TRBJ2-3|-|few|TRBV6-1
CASRDPGPGDDTQYF
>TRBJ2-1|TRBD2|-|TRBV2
CASSVDGGAKNEQFF
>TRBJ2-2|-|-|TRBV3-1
CASSRWTGELFF
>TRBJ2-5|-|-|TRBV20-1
CSARPPWGAETQYF
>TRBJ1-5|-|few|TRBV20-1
CSAKRIGRGQNQPQHF
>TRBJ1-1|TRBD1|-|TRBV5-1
CASSFYGQGSEAFF
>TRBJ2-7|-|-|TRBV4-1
CASSQREQASSYEQYF
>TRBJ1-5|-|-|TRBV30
CAWSLTPGQRGYSNQPQHF
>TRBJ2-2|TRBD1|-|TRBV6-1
CASNLDRGGTGELFF
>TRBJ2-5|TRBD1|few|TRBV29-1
CSHGGPGGVQYF
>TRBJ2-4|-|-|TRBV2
CASSEVGVLAKNIQYF
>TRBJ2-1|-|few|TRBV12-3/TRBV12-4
CASSPLRVYGDEQFF
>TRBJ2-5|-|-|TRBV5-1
CASSFATQTGQYF
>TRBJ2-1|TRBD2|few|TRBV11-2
CASTFSGGVQQFF
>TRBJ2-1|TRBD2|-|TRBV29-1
CSVRASGSYHNEQFF
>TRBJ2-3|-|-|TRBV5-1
CASGPRGTDTQYF
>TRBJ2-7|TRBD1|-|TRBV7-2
CASSYHRGSYEQYF
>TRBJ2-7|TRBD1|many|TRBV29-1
CSVGQGTYEQYF
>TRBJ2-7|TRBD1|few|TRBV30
CAWSVGGQEYF
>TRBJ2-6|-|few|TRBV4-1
CASSQVLVAGANVLTF
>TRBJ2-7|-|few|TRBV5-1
CASSLTGGNHEQYF
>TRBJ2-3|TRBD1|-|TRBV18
CASSPPQGTDTQYF
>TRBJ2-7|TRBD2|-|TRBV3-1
CASRTSGPGEQYF